The 22 T cell receptor beta chains below come from one sample, sequenced in a study of cytomegalovirus exposure and HLA in healthy donors. The PCR made use of 60 Vbeta and 13 Jbeta primers. Sequenced by immunoSEQ multiplex PCR; TCRdb stores in-frame clones only, minus some. The sample yields around 50,000 clones, of which the top ten take up 2% to 2.5%. Sequenced sample: PBMCs. All receptors derive from a woman between 35 and 50 years old in good health and CMV-seronegative.

In nucleotides, the CDR3 is TGTGCCAGCAGCTCTCCGTATGGGGGGTCGAGCACTGAAGCTTTCTTT. This translates into CASSSPYGGSSTEAFF. The chain uses TRBV4-2 and TRBJ1-1, with D perhaps matching TRBD1 (5 bases). V dropped 5 bases and J dropped 4 bases, with 20 bases sitting between them. This CDR3 has 16 amino acids. Germline V gene lookup returns CDR1 LGHNA and CDR2 YNFKEQ.

The V and J genes are TRBV27 and TRBJ2-7; D is unresolved. Germline values: CDR1 MNHEY, CDR2 SMNVEV (reference sequence). The CDR3 extends over 12 amino acids. The germline V and J ends were trimmed by 6 bases and 2 bases, with 8 bases remaining between them. CDR3 sequence: CASRSVAYEQYF. The CDR3 nucleotides are TGTGCCAGCAGGTCGGTTGCCTACGAGCAGTACTTC.

The gene calls are TRBV5-4 and TRBJ2-5; 12 bases line up with TRBD2. Germline V gene lookup returns CDR1 SGHNT and CDR2 YYREEE (reference sequence). Trimming at V came to 7 bases and at J to 3 bases, leaving 1 base not matched to a gene. CDR3 length: 13 residues. The CDR3 sequence is CASSSGREETQYF. The CDR3 DNA reads TGTGCCAGCTCTAGCGGGAGGGAAGAGACCCAGTACTTC.

The chain uses TRBV6-5 and TRBJ1-2; D gene ambiguous. V was clipped by 7 bases and J by 2 bases, with 8 bases between them. Germline lookup yields CDR1 MNHEY and CDR2 SVGAGI. The CDR3 totals 12 residues. CDR3 bases: TGTGCCAGCAAATCGGGGAACTATGGCTACACCTTC. It yields the protein CASKSGNYGYTF.

The gene calls are TRBV25-1 and TRBJ1-2, with D possibly being TRBD1 (6 bases). V was clipped by 0 bases and J by 0 bases, with 14 bases between them. The CDR3 has 17 residues. Germline lookup yields CDR1 MGHDK and CDR2 SYGVNS. The CDR3 region has the DNA TGTGCCAGCAGTGAATATCAACAGGGCCCCGCTAACTATGGCTACACCTTC. This gives the protein CASSEYQQGPANYGYTF.

The chain links TRBV19 to TRBJ2-3; 7 nucleotides match TRBD2. This CDR3 spans 17 amino acids. The V gene's germline CDR1 is LNHDA and CDR2 SQIVND (reference sequence). Trimming removed 6 bases from V and 2 bases from J; junction bases left unmatched: 14. CDR3 sequence: CASRTSPSGVYTDTQYF. CDR3 coding DNA: TGTGCCAGTAGAACCTCCCCCAGCGGGGTCTACACAGATACGCAGTATTTT.

J is TRBJ2-7 and V is TRBV27; a possible D gene is TRBD2 (7 bases). Germline V gene lookup returns CDR1 MNHEY and CDR2 SMNVEV (reference sequence). The V end was cut by 5 bases, the J end by 6 bases, with 20 bases between. CDR3 length: 15 amino acids. The CDR3 loop is CASSPGGRDPAEQYF. The CDR3 DNA sequence: TGTGCCAGCAGTCCGGGGGGCAGGGACCCCGCCGAGCAGTACTTC.

The chain combines TRBV6-1 with TRBJ2-1; weak D call: TRBD1 (7 bases). Germline-derived CDR1 and CDR2 are MNHNS and SASEGT. V was clipped by 2 bases and J by 7 bases, with 12 bases between them. CDR3 length: 14 amino acids. CDR3: CASSEQGGSNEQFF. In DNA, the CDR3 is TGTGCCAGCAGTGAACAGGGGGGATCGAATGAGCAGTTCTTC.

The chain joins TRBV4-3 to TRBJ2-7; 7 bases line up with TRBD1. Unmatched junction bases numbered 7, after V lost 3 bases and J lost 5 bases. Germline assignment: CDR1 LGHNA and CDR2 YSLEER. This CDR3 contains 14 residues. CDR3 loop: CASSQRQGAHEQYF. CDR3 DNA: TGCGCCAGCAGCCAGAGACAGGGTGCCCACGAGCAGTACTTC.

V gene TRBV11-1 combines with J gene TRBJ2-7; D gene unclear. CDR1 is SGHAT and CDR2 is FQDESV in the germline V gene (reference sequence). This CDR3 is 13 amino acids long. The V end lost 2 bases, the J end lost 2 bases, and 7 bases lay between the germline ends. The CDR3 reads CASSLRSAYEQYF. The CDR3 region has the DNA TGTGCCAGCAGCTTAAGGAGCGCCTACGAGCAGTACTTC.

CDR3 bases: TGTGCCAGCACTTATCCCCCGGGATACAACGAGCAGTACTTC. Protein sequence: CASTYPPGYNEQYF. This sequence joins TRBV5-5 and TRBJ2-7; a weak D match, TRBD2 (5 bases). This CDR3 has 14 residues. Between the trimmed V and J ends, which lost 6 bases and 5 bases, there was a span of 18 bases. The V gene's germline CDR1 is SGHKS and CDR2 YYEKEE (reference sequence).

This chain joins TRBV10-3 and TRBJ1-2, with D maybe TRBD1 (6 bases). Trimming pared 0 bases from V and 8 bases from J, leaving 19 bases between. CDR1 and CDR2 from the germline V gene are ENHRY and SYGVKD. The CDR3 sequence is 16 residues long. The CDR3 bases are TGTGCCATCAGTGAGTCGTCGGCAGGGGACACGGGAGGCTACACCTTC. As protein: CAISESSAGDTGGYTF.

With respect to this clone: This CDR3 is also generated by other DNA sequences in the sample. The chain is built from TRBV9 and TRBJ2-7, with D possibly matching TRBD2 (6 bases). From germline, CDR1 is SGDLS and CDR2 YYNGEE. The V and J ends lost 4 bases and 5 bases respectively, with 19 bases between them. CDR3 length: 15 residues. The CDR3 region is CASSQRGTSPDEQYF. CDR3 coding DNA: TGTGCCAGCAGCCAACGCGGCACTAGCCCTGACGAGCAGTACTTC.

The chain couples TRBV28 to TRBJ2-5; TRBD1 matches 7 bases. The CDR3 is 14 residues long. CDR1 and CDR2 from the germline V gene are MDHEN and SYDVKM. Losses at the gene ends were 3 bases for V and 6 bases for J; bases not matched to a gene: 7. CDR3 DNA sequence: TGTGCCAGCAGTTTGGGTGGAAGGGGGCAGACCCAGTACTTC. It yields the protein CASSLGGRGQTQYF.

J is TRBJ1-2 and V is TRBV5-1; 9 bases map to TRBD1. CDR3 length: 14 residues. The V gene's germline CDR1 is SGHRS and CDR2 YFSETQ. V lost 1 base and J lost 8; bases outside the gene matches: 6. The DNA for the CDR3 is TGCGCCAGCAGCTTGTCGGGACAGGGAGGAGGCTACACCTTC. Amino acid sequence: CASSLSGQGGGYTF.

Written as DNA, the CDR3 is TGTGCCAGCACCCCCCGGGGGAACTATGGCTACACCTTC. This codes for CASTPRGNYGYTF. This rearrangement joins TRBV7-9 to TRBJ1-2, with D possibly TRBD1 on 5 matching bases. Germline V lookup: CDR1 SEHNR, CDR2 FQNEAQ (reference sequence). The CDR3 runs to 13 residues. Trimming removed 7 bases at V and 2 bases at J, with 11 bases between. Using reference TRBV7-9 and TRBJ1-2 for the parts outside the CDR3, the full variable domain is DTGVSQNPRHKITKRGQNVTFRCDPISEHNRLYWYRQTLGQGPEFLTYFQNEAQLEKSRLLSDRFSAERPKGSFSTLEIQRTEQGDSAMYLCASTPRGNYGYTFGSGTRLTVV.

Regarding this clone: Sequence at one end of the junction differs from germline and may be a read error. This chain uses TRBV7-9 with TRBJ2-1; 9 bases map to TRBD2. This CDR3 region has 16 residues. Germline V gene lookup returns CDR1 SEHNR and CDR2 FQNEAQ (reference sequence). CDR3 sequence: CASSLGLADSDNEQFF. The CDR3, as DNA: TGTGCCAGCAGCTTAGGACTAGCGGACTCCGACAATGAGCAGTTCTTC. The complete variable domain, with remaining parts taken from reference TRBV7-9 and TRBJ2-1, reads DTGVSQNPRHKITKRGQNVTFRCDPISEHNRLYWYRQTLGQGPEFLTYFQNEAQLEKSRLLSDRFSAERPKGSFSTLEIQRTEQGDSAMYLCASSLGLADSDNEQFFGPGTRLTVL.

This chain uses TRBV15 with TRBJ2-2, with 11 bases aligning to TRBD2. The CDR3 loop spans 14 amino acids. Trimming cost V 3 bases and J 6 bases; bases outside gene matches: 0. CDR1 is LNHNV, CDR2 YYDKDF, per germline (reference sequence). The CDR3 DNA is TGTGCCACCAGCAGGGGACTAGCGGCCGGGGAGCTGTTTTTT. Its protein is CATSRGLAAGELFF.

CDR3 in amino acids: CALAYSGTSGVRAYEQYF. The CDR3 DNA reads TGTGCGCTGGCGTACTCCGGGACTAGCGGCGTTAGGGCCTACGAGCAGTACTTC. The V and J genes are TRBV30 and TRBJ2-7; 11 bases are a match to TRBD2. There are 18 residues in the CDR3. Germline V lookup: CDR1 GTSNPN, CDR2 SVGIG (reference sequence).

V is TRBV11-3 and J is TRBJ1-2, with D tentatively TRBD1 (5 bases). Germline CDR1 SGHNT, CDR2 YENEEA. The CDR3 has 14 amino acids. The ends were cut back, 5 bases at V and 6 bases at J, with 16 bases in the middle. This CDR3 is CASSLTTQAHGYTF. In DNA, the CDR3 is TGTGCCAGCAGCCTAACCACACAGGCCCATGGCTACACCTTC.

The chain recombines TRBV29-1 with TRBJ2-7, with TRBD1 matching over 11 bases. CDR3 length equals 13 residues. Germline values: CDR1 SQVTM, CDR2 ANQGSEA. V lost 2 bases to trimming and J lost 5 bases; unmatched junction nucleotides: 2. The CDR3 loop reads CSVERTGGNEQYF. As DNA, the CDR3 is TGCAGCGTTGAAAGGACAGGGGGCAACGAGCAGTACTTC.

The chain couples TRBV5-6 to TRBJ1-1, with TRBD1 matching 7 bases. The CDR3 sequence is 16 residues long. Trimming took 3 bases from V and 3 from J; bases not matched to a gene: 11. Germline V gene sequence: CDR1 SGHDT, CDR2 YYEEEE. The CDR3, as DNA: TGTGCCAGCAGCTCGGGAGACAGGGTTTTGTACACTGAAGCTTTCTTT. It translates to CASSSGDRVLYTEAFF.